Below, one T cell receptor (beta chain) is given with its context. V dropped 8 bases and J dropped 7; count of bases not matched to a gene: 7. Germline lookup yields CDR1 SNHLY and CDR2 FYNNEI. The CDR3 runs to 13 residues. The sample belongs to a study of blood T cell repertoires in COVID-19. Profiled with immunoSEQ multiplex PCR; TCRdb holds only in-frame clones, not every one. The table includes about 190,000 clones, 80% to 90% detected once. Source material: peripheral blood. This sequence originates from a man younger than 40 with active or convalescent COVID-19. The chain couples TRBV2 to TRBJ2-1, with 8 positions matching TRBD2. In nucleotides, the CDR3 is TGTGCCAGCGGAAGCGGGAGTAAGAATGAGCAGTTCTTC. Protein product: CASGSGSKNEQFF.